This T cell receptor beta chain was observed in a study of glioma-infiltrating T cells. Using RNA template, CDR3s of TCR alpha and beta were amplified with iRepertoire arm-PCR. Tissue mRNA or PBMC total RNA, roughly 85-450 ng, went into one-step reverse transcription and amplification. Each CDR3 protein gets one entry after TCRdb re-called the multiplex PCR reads with MiXCR. The data hold roughly 120,000 distinct CDR3 sequences, with 20% to 25% observed a single time. A note on this clonotype: The antigen is unknown. Given a much more abundant clone one base away, this may be a read error.

Findings of the study overall: Very few CDR3 sequences were shared between tissue and blood. Non-neoplastic patients had below-expected tissue-blood divergence, while all gliomas exceeded expectation.

The specimen was glioma tissue, nonneoplastic brain tissue, or PBMCs (not recorded which). The TCR sequence derives from a human donor with low-grade glioma or glioblastoma, undergoing nonglioma brain surgery, or in good health (not recorded which).

CDR3 sequence reads: CASSPGAKGGEQYF. CDR3 nucleotides: TGTGCCAGCTCACCAGGGGCAAAGGGTGGCGAGCAGTACTTC. The chain combines TRBV18 with TRBJ2-7, with a possible D match to TRBD1 (5 bases). The CDR3 is 14 residues long. V lost 2 bases to trimming and J lost 6 bases, with 14 bases between them. Germline V gene lookup returns CDR1 KGHSH and CDR2 LQKENI.